This T cell receptor beta chain was obtained from a study of vaccination effects on CD4 cells after COVID-19. Regarding the study as a whole: Early timepoints after infection were absent, and convalescent patients were few in the study.

CD4+ T cells specific for antigen were expanded with viral peptide pools by the ViraFEST assay before sequencing. With approximately 10 days of culture completed, CD4+ T cells were isolated. Everyone in the study got two shots of either the BNT162b2 or mRNA-1273 vaccine. None of these healthy vaccinees had been infected with SARS-CoV-2 before vaccination. Days 3 and 7 saw half the medium replaced with IL-2 medium. This clone was recorded once. Its antigen is still unknown. Measured with immunoSEQ multiplex PCR; TCRdb has only the in-frame clones, and not every one. The sample contains roughly 71,000 clones, around 81% of which appear only once. The input for sequencing was CD4+ T cells from PBMCs cultured with HCoV-229E spike peptides, taken after COVID-19 vaccination. This sequence was found in a human donor who received a COVID-19 vaccine.

The CDR3 coding sequence is TGTGCCAGCAGCGCCCTGATTTTGGGGAATCAGCCCCAGCATTTT. Translated: CASSALILGNQPQHF. The rearrangement links TRBV6-5 to TRBJ1-5; D gene ambiguous. This CDR3 has 15 residues. V was shortened by 6 bases and J by 4 bases, with 16 bases between the two germline ends. CDR1 is MNHEY, CDR2 SVGAGI, per germline.